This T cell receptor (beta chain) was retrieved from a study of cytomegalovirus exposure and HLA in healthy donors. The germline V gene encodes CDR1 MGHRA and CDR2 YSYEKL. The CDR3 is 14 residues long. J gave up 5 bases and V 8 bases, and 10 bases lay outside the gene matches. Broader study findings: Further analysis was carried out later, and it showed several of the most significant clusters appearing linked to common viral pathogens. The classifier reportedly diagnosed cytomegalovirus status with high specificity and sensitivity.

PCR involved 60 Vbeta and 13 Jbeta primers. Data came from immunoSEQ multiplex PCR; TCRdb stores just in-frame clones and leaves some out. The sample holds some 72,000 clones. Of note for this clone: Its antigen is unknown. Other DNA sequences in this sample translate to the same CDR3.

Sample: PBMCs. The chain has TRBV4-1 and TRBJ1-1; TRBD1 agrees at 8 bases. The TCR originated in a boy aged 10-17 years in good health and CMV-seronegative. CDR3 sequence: CASAVGRGRTEAFF. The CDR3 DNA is TGCGCCAGCGCAGTGGGCAGGGGGCGAACTGAAGCTTTCTTT.